This T cell receptor (beta chain) appears in the sequencing data of a study of OX40 agonist ivuxolimab in advanced cancers. The wider study: Every 2 weeks, ivuxolimab was infused into the patients intravenously at between 0.01 and 10 mg/kg. Overall study results and limits: Dose levels from 0.1 to 3.0 mg/kg saw CD4+ and CD8+ blood T cells expand clonally by week 6.

Only in-frame clones appear in the TCRdb table, and some are missing; sequencing was by immunoSEQ multiplex PCR. The top ten hold 0.71% of the sample, which has roughly 87,000 clones, roughly 91% seen once. As to this clone: What it binds is not known.

Trimming at V came to 5 bases and at J to 6 bases, leaving 1 base not matched to a gene. This CDR3 region has 12 residues. Germline assignment: CDR1 MNHEY and CDR2 SMNVEV (reference sequence). Peripheral blood came from all dose cohorts at three timepoints. This clonotype was obtained from an adult with an advanced solid tumor such as melanoma, head and neck, liver or kidney cancer. Sequencing was performed on CD4+ or CD8+ T cells sorted from blood, taken in a trial of the OX40 agonist ivuxolimab. The V and J genes are TRBV27 and TRBJ1-5; 7 nucleotides agree with TRBD1. CDR3 region: CASSRQGQPQHF. For the CDR3, the DNA is TGTGCCAGCAGTAGACAGGGTCAGCCCCAGCATTTT.